Listed here is a single T cell receptor beta chain. Its cognate antigen is unknown. The sample is drawn from a study of shared clonotypes between healthy human individuals. Findings of the study overall: In contrast to clonotypes shared by all four donors, non-shared clonotypes had lower generation probabilities.

From germline, CDR1 is LNHDA and CDR2 SQIVND (reference sequence). The ends were cut back, 7 bases at V and 8 bases at J, with 11 bases in the middle. The CDR3 spans 12 residues. Profiling relied on immunoSEQ multiplex PCR, and the TCRdb table lists in-frame clones only, not all of them. This table holds millions of clones, around 94% found once. This receptor was identified in a man aged 18 to 30 in good health. The chain carries TRBV19 and TRBJ1-4; D uncertain. The source material was naive CD4+ T cells sorted from blood. Subset of the sample: CD45RA+ positively selected. The DNA for the CDR3 is TGTGCCAGTACCGCCCTAGGGGAAAAACTGTTTTTT. It specifies CASTALGEKLFF. Together with reference TRBV19 and TRBJ1-4, the CDR3 gives the full variable domain: DGGITQSPKYLFRKEGQNVTLSCEQNLNHDAMYWYRQDPGQGLRLIYYSQIVNDFQKGDIAEGYSVSREKKESFPLTVTSAQKNPTAFYLCASTALGEKLFFGSGTQLSVL.